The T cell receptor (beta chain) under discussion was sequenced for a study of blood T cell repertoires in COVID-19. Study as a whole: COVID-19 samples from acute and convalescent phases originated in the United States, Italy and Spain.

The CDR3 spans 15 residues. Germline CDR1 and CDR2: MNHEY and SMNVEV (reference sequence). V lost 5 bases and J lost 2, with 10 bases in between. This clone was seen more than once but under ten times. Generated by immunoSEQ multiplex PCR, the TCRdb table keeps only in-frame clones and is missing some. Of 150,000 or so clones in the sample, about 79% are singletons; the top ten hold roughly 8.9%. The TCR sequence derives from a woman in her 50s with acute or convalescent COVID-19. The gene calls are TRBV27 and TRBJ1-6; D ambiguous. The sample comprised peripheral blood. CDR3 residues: CASSRGSAYNSPLHF. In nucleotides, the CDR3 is TGTGCCAGCAGTCGCGGGAGTGCCTATAATTCACCCCTCCACTTT.